This entry features one T cell receptor (beta chain) sequence. This CDR3 contains 14 residues. Germline CDR1 is SGHKS and CDR2 is YYEKEE (reference sequence). V gave up 3 bases and J gave up 3 bases; unmatched junction bases: 2. Sequencing used immunoSEQ multiplex PCR; TCRdb keeps in-frame clones, though not all of them. This repertoire shows 130,000 to 150,000 clones, approximately 80% found once; its top ten account for 10% to 15%. The record originates from a study of blood T cell repertoires in COVID-19. For the study at large: The United States, Italy and Spain provided the acute and convalescent COVID-19 samples.

This rearrangement joins TRBV5-5 to TRBJ2-7; 11 bases line up with TRBD1. The TCR originated in a man in his 60s with active or convalescent COVID-19. Input material: peripheral blood. CDR3 DNA sequence: TGTGCCAGCAGCTGGGACAGGGGGGGCTACGAGCAGTACTTC. Translation gives CASSWDRGGYEQYF.